This record concerns one T cell receptor beta chain sequence. The CDR3 is 15 amino acids. Germline CDR1 reads SGHRS; CDR2 reads YFSETQ. The V and J ends lost 3 bases and 4 bases, in that order; junction bases with no gene match: 5. Profiling relied on immunoSEQ multiplex PCR, and the TCRdb table lists in-frame clones only, not all of them. This table holds under 200,000 clones, around four fifths found once. The data originate from a study of blood T cell repertoires in COVID-19. At the level of the study: Researchers got acute and convalescent COVID-19 samples from the United States, Italy and Spain.

Material for sequencing was PBMCs or T cells enriched from blood (not recorded which). This rearrangement joins TRBV5-1 to TRBJ1-5; 9 bases map to TRBD1. The sequence came from a woman between 45 and 65 years old who had recovered from COVID-19. CDR3 DNA: TGCGCCAGCAGCTGGGGACAGGGTAAGAATCAGCCCCAGCATTTT. Translating gives CASSWGQGKNQPQHF.